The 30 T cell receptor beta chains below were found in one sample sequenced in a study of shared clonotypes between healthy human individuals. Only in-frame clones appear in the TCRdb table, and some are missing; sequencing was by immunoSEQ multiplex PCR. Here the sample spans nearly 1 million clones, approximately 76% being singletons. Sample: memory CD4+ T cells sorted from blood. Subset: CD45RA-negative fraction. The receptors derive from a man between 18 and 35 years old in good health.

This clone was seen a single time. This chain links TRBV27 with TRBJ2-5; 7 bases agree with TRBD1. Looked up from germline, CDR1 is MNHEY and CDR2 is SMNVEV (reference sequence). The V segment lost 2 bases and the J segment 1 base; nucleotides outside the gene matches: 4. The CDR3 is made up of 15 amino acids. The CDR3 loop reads CASSLRGLSQETQYF. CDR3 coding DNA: TGTGCCAGCAGTTTAAGGGGGCTCAGCCAAGAGACCCAGTACTTC.

CDR3: CASSFGQDTEAFF. As DNA, the CDR3 is TGCGCCAGCAGCTTCGGACAGGACACTGAAGCTTTCTTT. The chain carries TRBV5-1 and TRBJ1-1; 7 bases agree with TRBD1. This CDR3 comprises 13 residues. V trimming: 2 bases; J trimming: 3 bases; junction bases outside the gene matches: 1. Germline CDR1 SGHRS, CDR2 YFSETQ.

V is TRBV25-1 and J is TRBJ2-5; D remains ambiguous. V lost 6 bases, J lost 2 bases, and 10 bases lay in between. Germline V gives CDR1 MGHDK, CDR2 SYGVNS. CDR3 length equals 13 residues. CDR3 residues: CASRRAQQETQYF. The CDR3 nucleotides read TGTGCCAGCAGGAGAGCACAACAAGAGACCCAGTACTTC.

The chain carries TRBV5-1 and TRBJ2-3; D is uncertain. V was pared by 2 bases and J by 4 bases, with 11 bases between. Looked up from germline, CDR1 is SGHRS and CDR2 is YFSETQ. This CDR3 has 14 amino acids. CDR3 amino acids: CASSLVRVADTQYF. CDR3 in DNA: TGCGCCAGCAGCTTAGTAAGGGTCGCAGATACGCAGTATTTT.

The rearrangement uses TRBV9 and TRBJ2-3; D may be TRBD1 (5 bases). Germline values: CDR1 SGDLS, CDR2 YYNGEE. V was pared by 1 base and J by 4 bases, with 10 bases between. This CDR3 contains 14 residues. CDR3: CASSVFSGPDTQYF. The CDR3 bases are TGTGCCAGCAGCGTATTCTCAGGGCCAGATACGCAGTATTTT.

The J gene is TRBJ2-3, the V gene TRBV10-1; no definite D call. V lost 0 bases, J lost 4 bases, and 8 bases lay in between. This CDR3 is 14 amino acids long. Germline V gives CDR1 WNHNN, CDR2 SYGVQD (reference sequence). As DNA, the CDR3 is TGCGCCAGCAGTGAGTCTGGAAGACCAGATACGCAGTATTTT. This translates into CASSESGRPDTQYF.

The CDR3 DNA reads TGTGCCAGCAGCGCCGGACAGTTATATCAGCCCCAGCATTTT. Protein product: CASSAGQLYQPQHF. This rearrangement joins TRBV9 to TRBJ1-5; the D gene is possibly TRBD1 (6 bases). Germline assignment: CDR1 SGDLS and CDR2 YYNGEE. The CDR3 runs to 14 residues. V was shortened by 3 bases and J by 5 bases, with 12 bases between the two germline ends.

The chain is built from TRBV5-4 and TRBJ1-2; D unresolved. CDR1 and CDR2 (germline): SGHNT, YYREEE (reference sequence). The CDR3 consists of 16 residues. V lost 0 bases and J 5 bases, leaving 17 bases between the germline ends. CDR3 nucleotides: TGTGCCAGCAGCTTGGTTGGAGACGCAAGAACATATGGCTACACCTTC. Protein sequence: CASSLVGDARTYGYTF. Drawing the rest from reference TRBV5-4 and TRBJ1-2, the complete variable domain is ETGVTQSPTHLIKTRGQQVTLRCSSQSGHNTVSWYQQALGQGPQFIFQYYREEENGRGNFPPRFSGLQFPNYSSELNVNALELDDSALYLCASSLVGDARTYGYTFGSGTRLTVV.

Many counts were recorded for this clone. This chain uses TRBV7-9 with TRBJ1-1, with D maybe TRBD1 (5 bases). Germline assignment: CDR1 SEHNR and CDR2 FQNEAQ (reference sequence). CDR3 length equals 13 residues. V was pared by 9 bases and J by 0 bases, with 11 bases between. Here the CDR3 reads CASSGGVNTEAFF. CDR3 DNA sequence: TGTGCCAGTTCCGGGGGTGTGAACACTGAAGCTTTCTTT. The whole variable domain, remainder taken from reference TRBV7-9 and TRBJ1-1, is DTGVSQNPRHKITKRGQNVTFRCDPISEHNRLYWYRQTLGQGPEFLTYFQNEAQLEKSRLLSDRFSAERPKGSFSTLEIQRTEQGDSAMYLCASSGGVNTEAFFGQGTRLTVV.

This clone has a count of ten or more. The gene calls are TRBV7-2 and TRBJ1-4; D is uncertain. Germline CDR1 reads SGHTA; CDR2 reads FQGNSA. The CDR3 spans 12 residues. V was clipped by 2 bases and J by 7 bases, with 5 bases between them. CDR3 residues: CASSLSSEKLFF. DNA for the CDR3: TGTGCCAGCAGCTTATCTTCTGAAAAACTGTTTTTT.

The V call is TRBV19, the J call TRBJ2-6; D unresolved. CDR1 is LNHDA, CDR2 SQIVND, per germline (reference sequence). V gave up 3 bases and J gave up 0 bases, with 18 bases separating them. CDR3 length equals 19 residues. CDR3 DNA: TGTGCCAGTAGTATGGGCCTCACAGCTCCCCCCTCTGGGGCCAACGTCCTGACTTTC. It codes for CASSMGLTAPPSGANVLTF.

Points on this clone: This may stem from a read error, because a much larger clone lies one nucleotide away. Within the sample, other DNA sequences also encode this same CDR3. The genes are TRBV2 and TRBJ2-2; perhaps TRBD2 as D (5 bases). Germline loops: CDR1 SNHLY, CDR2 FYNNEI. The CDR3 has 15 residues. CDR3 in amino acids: CASSVMGSNTGELFF. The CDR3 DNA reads TGTGCCAGCAGTGTCATGGGGTCGAACACCGGGGAGCTATTTTTT.

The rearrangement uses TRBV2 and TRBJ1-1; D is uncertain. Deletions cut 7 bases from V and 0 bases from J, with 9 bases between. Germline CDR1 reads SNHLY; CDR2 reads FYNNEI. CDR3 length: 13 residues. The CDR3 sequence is CASTYGMNTEAFF. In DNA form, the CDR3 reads TGTGCCAGCACTTACGGCATGAACACTGAAGCTTTCTTT.

The CDR3 DNA sequence: TGCGCCAGCAGCCAAGGCCTCACTAGCGGACCCTCCGATACGCAGTATTTT. Encoded protein: CASSQGLTSGPSDTQYF. The chain has TRBV4-3 and TRBJ2-3; TRBD2 agrees at 8 bases. This CDR3 spans 17 amino acids. The ends lost 1 base at V and 6 bases at J; junction bases unmatched: 12. From germline, CDR1 is LGHNA and CDR2 YSLEER.

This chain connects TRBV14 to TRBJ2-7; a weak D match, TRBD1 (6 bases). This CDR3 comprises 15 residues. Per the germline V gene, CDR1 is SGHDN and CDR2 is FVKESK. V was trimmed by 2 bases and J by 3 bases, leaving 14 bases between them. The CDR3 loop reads CASSQLSQGNYEQYF. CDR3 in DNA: TGTGCCAGCAGCCAATTGAGCCAGGGGAACTACGAGCAGTACTTC.

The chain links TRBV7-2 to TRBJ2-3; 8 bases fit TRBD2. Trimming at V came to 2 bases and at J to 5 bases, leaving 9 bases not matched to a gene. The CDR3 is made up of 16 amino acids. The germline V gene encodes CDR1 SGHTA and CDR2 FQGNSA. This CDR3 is CASSLISGSFGDTQYF. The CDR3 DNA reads TGTGCCAGCAGCTTAATCAGCGGGAGTTTTGGAGATACGCAGTATTTT. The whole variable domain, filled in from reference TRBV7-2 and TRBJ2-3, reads GAGVSQSPSNKVTEKGKDVELRCDPISGHTALYWYRQSLGQGLEFLIYFQGNSAPDKSGLPSDRFSAERTGGSVSTLTIQRTQQEDSAVYLCASSLISGSFGDTQYFGPGTRLTVL.

Here the CDR3 reads CASRAGGIKGKPHTILSPLHF. In DNA form, the CDR3 reads TGCGCCAGCAGGGCGGGGGGGATCAAGGGAAAGCCCCACACCATATTGTCACCCCTCCACTTT. The rearrangement links TRBV10-1 to TRBJ1-6; D possibly corresponds to TRBD1 (5 bases). This CDR3 is 21 amino acids long. Trimming took 6 bases from V and 10 from J, leaving 37 bases between them. Germline V gives CDR1 WNHNN, CDR2 SYGVQD (reference sequence).

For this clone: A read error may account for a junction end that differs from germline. DNA for the CDR3: TGTGCCAGCACCCCGGGACAGACGAATCAACCCCAGCATTTT. This gives the protein CASTPGQTNQPQHF. This chain links TRBV6-1 with TRBJ1-5; 7 positions match TRBD1. CDR1 and CDR2 (germline): MNHNS, SASEGT. This CDR3 contains 14 residues.

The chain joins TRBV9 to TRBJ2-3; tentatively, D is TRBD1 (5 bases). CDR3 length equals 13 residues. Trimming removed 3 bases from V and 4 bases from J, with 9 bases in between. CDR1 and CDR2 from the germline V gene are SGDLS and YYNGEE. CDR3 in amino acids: CASSATVSDTQYF. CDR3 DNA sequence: TGTGCCAGCAGCGCGACAGTTTCAGATACGCAGTATTTT.

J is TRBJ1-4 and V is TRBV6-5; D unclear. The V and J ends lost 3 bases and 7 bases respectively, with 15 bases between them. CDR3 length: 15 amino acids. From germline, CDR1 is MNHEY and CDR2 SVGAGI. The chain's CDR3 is CASSYTSAGGEKLFF. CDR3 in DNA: TGTGCCAGCAGTTATACTTCGGCAGGCGGTGAAAAACTGTTTTTT.

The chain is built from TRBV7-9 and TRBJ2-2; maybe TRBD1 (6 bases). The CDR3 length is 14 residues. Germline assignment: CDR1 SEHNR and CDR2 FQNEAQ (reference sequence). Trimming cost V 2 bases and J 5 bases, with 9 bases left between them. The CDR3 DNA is TGTGCCAGCAGCTTATATGGGACAACCGGGGAGCTGTTTTTT. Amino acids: CASSLYGTTGELFF.

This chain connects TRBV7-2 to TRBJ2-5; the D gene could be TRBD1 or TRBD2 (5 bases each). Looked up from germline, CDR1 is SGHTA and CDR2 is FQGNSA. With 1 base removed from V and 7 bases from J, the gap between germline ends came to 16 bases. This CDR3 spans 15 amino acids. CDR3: CASSLEARGRGTQYF. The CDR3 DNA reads TGTGCCAGCAGCTTAGAAGCTCGGGGCAGAGGGACCCAGTACTTC.

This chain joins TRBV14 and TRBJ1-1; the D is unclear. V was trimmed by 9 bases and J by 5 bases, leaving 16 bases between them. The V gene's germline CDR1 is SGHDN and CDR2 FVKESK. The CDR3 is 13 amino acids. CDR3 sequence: CASDPGVRTEAFF. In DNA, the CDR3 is TGTGCCAGTGACCCGGGCGTAAGAACTGAAGCTTTCTTT.

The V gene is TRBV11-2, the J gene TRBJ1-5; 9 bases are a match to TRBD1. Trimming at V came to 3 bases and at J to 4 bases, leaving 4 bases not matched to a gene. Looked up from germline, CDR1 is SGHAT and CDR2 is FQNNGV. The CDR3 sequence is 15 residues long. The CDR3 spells CASSLGDRENQPQHF. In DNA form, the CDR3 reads TGTGCCAGCAGCTTGGGGGACAGGGAGAATCAGCCCCAGCATTTT.

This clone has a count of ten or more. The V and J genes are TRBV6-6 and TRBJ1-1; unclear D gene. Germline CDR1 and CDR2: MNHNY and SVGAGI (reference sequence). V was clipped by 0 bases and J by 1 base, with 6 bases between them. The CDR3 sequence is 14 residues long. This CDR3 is CASSYSMENTEAFF. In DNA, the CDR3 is TGTGCCAGCAGTTACTCGATGGAGAACACTGAAGCTTTCTTT.

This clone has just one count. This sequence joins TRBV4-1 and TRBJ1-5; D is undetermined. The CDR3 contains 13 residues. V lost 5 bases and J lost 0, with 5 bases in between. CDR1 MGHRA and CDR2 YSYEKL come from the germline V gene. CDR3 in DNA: TGCGCCAGCAGCTTTGATAGCAATCAGCCCCAGCATTTT. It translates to CASSFDSNQPQHF.

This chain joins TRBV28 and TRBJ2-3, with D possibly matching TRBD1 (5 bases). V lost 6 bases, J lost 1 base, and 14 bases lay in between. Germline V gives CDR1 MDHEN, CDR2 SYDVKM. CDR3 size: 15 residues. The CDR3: CASSPRLGGTDTQYF. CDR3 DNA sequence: TGTGCCAGCAGCCCCCGGCTAGGGGGCACAGATACGCAGTATTTT.

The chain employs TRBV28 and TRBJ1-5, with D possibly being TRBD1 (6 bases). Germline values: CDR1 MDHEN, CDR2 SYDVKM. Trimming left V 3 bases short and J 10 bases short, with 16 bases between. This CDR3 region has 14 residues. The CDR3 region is CASSLSGGVYPQHF. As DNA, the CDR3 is TGTGCCAGCAGTTTGAGCGGGGGCGTATATCCCCAGCATTTT. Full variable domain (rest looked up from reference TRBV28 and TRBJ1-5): DVKVTQSSRYLVKRTGEKVFLECVQDMDHENMFWYRQDPGLGLRLIYFSYDVKMKEKGDIPEGYSVSREKKERFSLILESASTNQTSMYLCASSLSGGVYPQHFGDGTRLSIL.

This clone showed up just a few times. The CDR3 loop reads CASSLKDRGPDTQYF. CDR3 nucleotide sequence: TGTGCCAGCAGCTTAAAGGACAGGGGCCCAGATACGCAGTATTTT. The rearrangement joins TRBV13 to TRBJ2-3, with 9 bases that match TRBD1. CDR1 and CDR2 from the germline V gene are PRHDT and FYEKMQ (reference sequence). The CDR3 runs to 15 residues. V gave up 2 bases and J gave up 4 bases; unmatched junction bases: 4.

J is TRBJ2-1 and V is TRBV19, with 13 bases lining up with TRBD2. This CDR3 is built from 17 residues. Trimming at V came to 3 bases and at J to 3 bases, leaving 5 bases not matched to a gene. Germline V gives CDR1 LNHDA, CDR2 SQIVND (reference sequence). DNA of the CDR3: TGTGCCAGTAGTATTGGCAGGACTAGCGGGAGCTACAATGAGCAGTTCTTC. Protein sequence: CASSIGRTSGSYNEQFF.